This T cell receptor beta chain was captured in a study of blood T cell repertoires in COVID-19. Study details: From the United States, Italy and Spain came samples of acute and convalescent COVID-19. The cDNA or gDNA used as material had been derived from T cells, B-cell-depleted T cells, or PBMCs.

In the authors' methods: Amplifying reference gene primers gave estimates of nucleated cell counts. Generated by immunoSEQ multiplex PCR, the TCRdb table keeps only in-frame clones and is missing some. That table supplies the V and J calls and clone size; D and trimming were determined from the DNA. The table lists 45,000 or so clones, about 83% of them singletons. Patients at the Seattle site were enrolled during active infection and followed longitudinally. This receptor was obtained from a man aged 40-49 years with COVID-19, enrolled during active disease. Material: peripheral blood.

In DNA, the CDR3 is TGTGCCAGCAGCTTAGGAGAGGCTGGCACCGGGGAGCTGTTTTTT. Its translation: CASSLGEAGTGELFF. The chain joins TRBV7-9 to TRBJ2-2; no definite D call. CDR3 length: 15 residues. CDR1 and CDR2 (germline): SEHNR, FQNEAQ (reference sequence). Trimming removed 1 base from V and 4 bases from J, with 10 bases in between.